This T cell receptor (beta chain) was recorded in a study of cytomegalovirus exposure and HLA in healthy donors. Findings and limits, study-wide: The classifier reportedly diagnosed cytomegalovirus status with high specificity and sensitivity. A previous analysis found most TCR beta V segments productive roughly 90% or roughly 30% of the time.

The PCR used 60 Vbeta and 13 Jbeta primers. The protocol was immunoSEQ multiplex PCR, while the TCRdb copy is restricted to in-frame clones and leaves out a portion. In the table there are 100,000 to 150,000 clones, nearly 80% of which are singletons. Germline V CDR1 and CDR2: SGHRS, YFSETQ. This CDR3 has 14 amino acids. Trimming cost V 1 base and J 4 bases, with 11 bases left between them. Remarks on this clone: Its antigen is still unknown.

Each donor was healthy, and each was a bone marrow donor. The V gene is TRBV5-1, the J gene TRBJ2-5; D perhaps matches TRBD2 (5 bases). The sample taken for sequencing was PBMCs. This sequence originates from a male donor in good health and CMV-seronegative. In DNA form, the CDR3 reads TGCGCCAGCAGCTTGACTGCGGGCCCAGAGACCCAGTACTTC. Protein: CASSLTAGPETQYF. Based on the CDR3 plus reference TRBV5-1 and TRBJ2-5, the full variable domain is KAGVTQTPRYLIKTRGQQVTLSCSPISGHRSVSWYQQTPGQGLQFLFEYFSETQRNKGNFPGRFSGRQFSNSRSEMNVSTLELGDSALYLCASSLTAGPETQYFGPGTRLLVL.